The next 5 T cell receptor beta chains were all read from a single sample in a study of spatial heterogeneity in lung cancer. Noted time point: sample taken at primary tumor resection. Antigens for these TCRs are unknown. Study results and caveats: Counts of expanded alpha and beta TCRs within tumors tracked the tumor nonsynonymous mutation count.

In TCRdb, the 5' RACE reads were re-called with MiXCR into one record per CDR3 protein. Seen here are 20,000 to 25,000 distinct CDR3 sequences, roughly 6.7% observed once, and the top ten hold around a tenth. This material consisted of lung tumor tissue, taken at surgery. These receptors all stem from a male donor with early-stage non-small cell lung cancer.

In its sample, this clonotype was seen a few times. In DNA, the CDR3 is TGTGCCAGCAGCCTCGGGACGATGGGCTACGAGCAGTACTTC. Protein: CASSLGTMGYEQYF. V usage is TRBV12-3 or TRBV12-4 and J usage is TRBJ2-7; D is perhaps TRBD1 or TRBD2 (5 bases each). Trimming removed 6 bases from V and 3 bases from J, with 15 bases in between. The CDR3 is 14 amino acids.

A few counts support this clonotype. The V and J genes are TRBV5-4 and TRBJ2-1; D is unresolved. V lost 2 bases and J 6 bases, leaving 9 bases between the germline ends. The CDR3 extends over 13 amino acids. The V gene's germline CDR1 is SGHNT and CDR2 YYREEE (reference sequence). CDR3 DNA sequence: TGTGCCAGCAGCTTCGACTCCCCCAATGAGCAGTTCTTC. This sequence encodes CASSFDSPNEQFF.

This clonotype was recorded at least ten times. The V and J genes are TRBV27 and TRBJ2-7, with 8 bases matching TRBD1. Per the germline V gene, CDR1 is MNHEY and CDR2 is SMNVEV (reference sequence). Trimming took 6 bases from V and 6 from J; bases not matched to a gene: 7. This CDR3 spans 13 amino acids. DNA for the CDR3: TGTGCCAGCAGCCCCGGGACAGGCCTCGAGCAGTACTTC. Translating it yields CASSPGTGLEQYF.

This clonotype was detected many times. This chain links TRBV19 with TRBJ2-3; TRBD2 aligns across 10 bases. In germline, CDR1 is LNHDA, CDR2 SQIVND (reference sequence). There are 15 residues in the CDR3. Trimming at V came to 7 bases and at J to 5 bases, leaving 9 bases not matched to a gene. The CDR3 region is CASTPLAGAEDTQYF. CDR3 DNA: TGTGCCAGTACTCCTCTAGCGGGAGCAGAAGATACGCAGTATTTT. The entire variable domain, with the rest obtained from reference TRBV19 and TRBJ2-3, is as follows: DGGITQSPKYLFRKEGQNVTLSCEQNLNHDAMYWYRQDPGQGLRLIYYSQIVNDFQKGDIAEGYSVSREKKESFPLTVTSAQKNPTAFYLCASTPLAGAEDTQYFGPGTRLTVL.

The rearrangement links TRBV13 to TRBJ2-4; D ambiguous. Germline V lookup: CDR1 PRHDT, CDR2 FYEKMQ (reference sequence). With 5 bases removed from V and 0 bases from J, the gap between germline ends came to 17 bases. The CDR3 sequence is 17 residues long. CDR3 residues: CASSPSGIGLAKNIQYF. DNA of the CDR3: TGTGCCAGCAGCCCCTCCGGAATAGGCCTAGCCAAAAACATTCAGTACTTC.